The 3 T cell receptor beta chains presented below share a single source sample, sequenced in a study of T-cell memory formation after mild COVID-19 (dated by TCRdb to the early 2020s). Receptor amplification or capture employed 5' RACE. These reads were obtained on an Illumina NovaSeq 6000. TCRdb reprocessed the public reads (quality trimming at Q25 with fastp, clone calling with MiXCR) and kept in-frame beta chains. Entries that share a CDR3 protein sequence are merged under the most common genes and DNA. In all, the sample holds 100,000 to 150,000 distinct CDR3 sequences, and 15% to 20% of those were seen once. In total, the top ten clones hold roughly 5.2% of the sample. Input material: PBMCs or a T cell subset sorted from them (not recorded which). The receptor set was obtained from a man between 18 and 29 years old who had mild COVID-19 (a few samples of this study predate the infection). The sample titles of this study are shuffled in the database, so cell type and time point are left out; the donor was told from shared clones.

This clonotype turned up a few times. The J gene is TRBJ2-7, the V gene TRBV29-1; a weak D match, TRBD2 (6 bases). Germline V gene sequence: CDR1 SQVTM, CDR2 ANQGSEA. This CDR3 is 13 amino acids long. Trimming stripped 7 bases from V and 3 bases from J, with 16 bases between. As DNA, the CDR3 is TGCAGCGGGCGGGGACGGGTGCTCTACGAGCAGTACGTC. It codes for CSGRGRVLYEQYV.

This clonotype appeared many times. The chain combines TRBV4-3 with TRBJ2-3, with D possibly TRBD2 on 6 matching bases. There are 16 residues in the CDR3. Deletions cut 0 bases from V and 1 base from J, with 11 bases between. CDR1 LGHNA and CDR2 YSLEER come from the germline V gene. This chain's CDR3 is CASSQDLVAGTDTQYF. DNA for the CDR3: TGCGCCAGCAGCCAAGATCTCGTAGCGGGCACAGATACGCAGTATTTT.

This clonotype was picked up a small number of times. The chain employs TRBV20-1 and TRBJ2-5; D is perhaps TRBD1 (5 bases). V lost 5 bases to trimming and J lost 4 bases, with 14 bases between them. The CDR3 consists of 13 residues. CDR1 and CDR2 (germline): DFQATT, SNEGSKA (reference sequence). The CDR3 coding sequence is TGCAGTGCTCCGATTCAGGGCGGAGAGACCCAGTACTTC. Its protein is CSAPIQGGETQYF.